A single sample gave rise to the 5 T cell receptor beta chains below, sequenced in a study of monozygotic twins with inflammatory bowel disease. With the 5' RACE reads reprocessed, TCRdb shows one record per CDR3 protein and no DNA. With over 100,000 distinct CDR3 sequences in the sample, the ten largest clones hold roughly an eighth. Sequencing was performed on blood. These receptors all come from a human donor with ulcerative colitis or Crohn's disease, or a healthy co-twin of an affected twin (not recorded which).

This chain joins TRBV7-9 and TRBJ1-3. The CDR3 contains 16 residues. Germline values: CDR1 SEHNR, CDR2 FQNEAQ (reference sequence). CDR3 region: CASLRSLVSSGNTIYF.

This chain links TRBV7-9 with TRBJ2-1; TCRdb indicates TRBD1, and absent DNA this call remains unverified. The CDR3 loop spans 14 amino acids. In germline, CDR1 is SEHNR, CDR2 FQNEAQ (reference sequence). This CDR3 is CASSFPGNYNEQFF. Variable domain in full (rest from reference TRBV7-9 and TRBJ2-1): DTGVSQNPRHKITKRGQNVTFRCDPISEHNRLYWYRQTLGQGPEFLTYFQNEAQLEKSRLLSDRFSAERPKGSFSTLEIQRTEQGDSAMYLCASSFPGNYNEQFFGPGTRLTVL.

The J gene is TRBJ2-7, the V gene TRBV20-1; TCRdb gives TRBD1 as the D gene, but with no DNA this cannot be confirmed. Germline V gives CDR1 DFQATT, CDR2 SNEGSKA (reference sequence). This CDR3 spans 14 amino acids. The CDR3 region is CSAPPGDRRYEQYF.

The chain joins TRBV12-3 or TRBV12-4 to TRBJ2-2; with no DNA, the TCRdb D assignment of TRBD2 cannot be verified. CDR3 length: 16 amino acids. Here the CDR3 reads CASSPLPSGNTGELFF.

The genes are TRBV7-9 and TRBJ2-4; there is no DNA to check the TCRdb D call of TRBD1. The germline V gene encodes CDR1 SEHNR and CDR2 FQNEAQ (reference sequence). This CDR3 contains 16 residues. The CDR3 is CASSWAGGAAGNIQYF. The entire variable domain, with the rest obtained from reference TRBV7-9 and TRBJ2-4, is as follows: DTGVSQNPRHKITKRGQNVTFRCDPISEHNRLYWYRQTLGQGPEFLTYFQNEAQLEKSRLLSDRFSAERPKGSFSTLEIQRTEQGDSAMYLCASSWAGGAAGNIQYFGAGTRLSVL.